These 23 T cell receptor beta chains were all obtained from the same sample, sequenced in a study of STAT5B mutations in CD4+ large granular lymphocyte leukemia. TCRdb's copy holds only in-frame clones and misses some; the assay was immunoSEQ multiplex PCR. Of about 5,900 clones in the sample, under 85% are singletons; the top ten hold approximately 60%. What was sequenced was PBMCs. These TCRs come from an elderly man with CD4+ T-cell large granular lymphocyte leukemia.

This clone showed up just once. The rearrangement links TRBV27 to TRBJ1-2, with TRBD1 matching 8 bases. Germline CDR1 is MNHEY and CDR2 is SMNVEV (reference sequence). This CDR3 comprises 14 residues. V trimming: 2 bases; J trimming: 3 bases; junction bases outside the gene matches: 2. CDR3 DNA: TGTGCCAGCAGTTTACAGGGGGCACACTATGGCTACACCTTC. Its protein is CASSLQGAHYGYTF.

This chain uses TRBV6-5 with TRBJ1-1; D gene unclear. V was shortened by 5 bases and J by 4 bases, with 11 bases between the two germline ends. The length of the CDR3 is 13 residues. Germline V gene data show CDR1 as MNHEY and CDR2 as SVGAGI. CDR3 in amino acids: CASSPSLGTEAFF. As DNA, the CDR3 is TGTGCCAGCAGTCCCTCACTAGGCACTGAAGCTTTCTTT.

A few counts support this clone. This rearrangement joins TRBV12-5 to TRBJ1-1, with D possibly matching TRBD1 (5 bases). The CDR3 is 16 residues long. Germline V gene lookup returns CDR1 LGHNT and CDR2 FRNRAP. Trimming cost V 6 bases and J 5 bases, with 22 bases left between them. CDR3 loop: CASGLNGAGGDTEAFF. The CDR3 DNA reads TGTGCTAGTGGCCTCAACGGGGCAGGTGGGGATACTGAAGCTTTCTTT.

The chain links TRBV6-6 to TRBJ2-1; TRBD1 is a possible D gene (6 bases). CDR1 and CDR2 (germline): MNHNY, SVGAGI (reference sequence). V dropped 3 bases and J dropped 10 bases, with 13 bases sitting between them. The CDR3 is made up of 13 amino acids. DNA for the CDR3: TGTGCCAGCAGTTATTTGGGGGCGGAGGAGCAGTTCTTC. Its protein is CASSYLGAEEQFF.

The chain carries TRBV6-5 and TRBJ2-5; D possibly corresponds to TRBD1 (6 bases). The CDR3 contains 14 residues. CDR1 and CDR2 (germline): MNHEY, SVGAGI. V was trimmed by 7 bases and J by 2 bases, leaving 14 bases between them. This CDR3 is CASKTGQLQETQYF. CDR3 coding DNA: TGTGCCAGCAAGACCGGACAGCTACAAGAGACCCAGTACTTC.

This clone was seen more than once but under ten times. The chain joins TRBV4-3 to TRBJ2-2; D unclear. CDR1 is LGHNA, CDR2 YSLEER, per germline. Trimming took 6 bases from V and 6 from J, leaving 8 bases between them. The CDR3 runs 12 residues. CDR3 amino acids: CASRGSSGELFF. The CDR3 DNA follows: TGCGCCAGCAGGGGGTCATCCGGGGAGCTGTTTTTT.

V usage is TRBV7-2 and J usage is TRBJ1-2; D gene unclear. Germline CDR1 and CDR2: SGHTA and FQGNSA. The CDR3 totals 13 residues. V lost 6 bases and J 6 bases, leaving 14 bases between the germline ends. CDR3 in DNA: TGTGCCAGCAGGGAGGGTGCCGGGGATGGCTACACCTTC. This sequence encodes CASREGAGDGYTF.

This clone was counted once. The chain couples TRBV30 to TRBJ1-4, with D possibly TRBD1 on 5 matching bases. Germline V gene sequence: CDR1 GTSNPN, CDR2 SVGIG (reference sequence). Deletions cut 3 bases from V and 8 bases from J, with 13 bases between. CDR3 length equals 13 residues. The CDR3 sequence: CAWRGQGREKLFF. CDR3 coding DNA: TGTGCCTGGAGGGGGCAGGGAAGAGAAAAACTGTTTTTT.

This chain links TRBV6-1 with TRBJ2-1; perhaps TRBD2 as D (6 bases). The CDR3 is 15 residues long. V was clipped by 8 bases and J by 4 bases, with 18 bases between them. Germline V CDR1 and CDR2: MNHNS, SASEGT. The CDR3 reads CASGKRSGTYNEQFF. CDR3 nucleotides: TGTGCCAGCGGAAAAAGGTCGGGGACTTACAATGAGCAGTTCTTC.

V usage is TRBV15 and J usage is TRBJ1-1, with D possibly TRBD1 on 6 matching bases. With 5 bases removed from V and 1 base from J, the gap between germline ends came to 11 bases. This CDR3 has 14 amino acids. Germline CDR1 LNHNV, CDR2 YYDKDF (reference sequence). The CDR3 sequence: CATSFGGQNTEAFF. The CDR3 coding sequence is TGTGCCACCAGCTTCGGGGGGCAGAACACTGAAGCTTTCTTT.

The chain recombines TRBV5-1 with TRBJ1-1, with D possibly matching TRBD1 (6 bases). This CDR3 is built from 14 residues. Germline CDR1 reads SGHRS; CDR2 reads YFSETQ. V lost 1 base, J lost 3 bases, and 10 bases lay in between. CDR3 sequence (DNA): TGCGCCAGCAGCTTGTCCAGGGGAGACACTGAAGCTTTCTTT. Translation gives CASSLSRGDTEAFF.

The chain joins TRBV7-2 to TRBJ2-1; tentative D call: TRBD1 (6 bases). Looked up from germline, CDR1 is SGHTA and CDR2 is FQGNSA. CDR3 size: 16 residues. Trimming pared 4 bases from V and 0 bases from J, leaving 13 bases between. The CDR3: CASSSRVGASYNEQFF. CDR3 nucleotide sequence: TGTGCCAGCAGCTCGCGGGTGGGGGCCTCCTACAATGAGCAGTTCTTC.

This clone is a singleton in its sample. The V gene is TRBV10-3, the J gene TRBJ1-2; 7 nucleotides match TRBD1. V dropped 6 bases and J dropped 2; count of bases not matched to a gene: 0. Germline lookup yields CDR1 ENHRY and CDR2 SYGVKD. This CDR3 has 12 amino acids. The CDR3 region has the DNA TGTGCCATCAGGGGACAGAACTATGGCTACACCTTC. Amino acid sequence: CAIRGQNYGYTF.

This clone was detected only a few times. V and J are TRBV7-7 and TRBJ2-5; the D is unclear. CDR3 size: 17 residues. The V gene's germline CDR1 is SSHAT and CDR2 FNYEAQ (reference sequence). V dropped 0 bases and J dropped 4 bases, with 18 bases sitting between them. The CDR3 spells CASSLALRASGGETQYF. CDR3 nucleotides: TGTGCCAGCAGCTTAGCGCTACGGGCATCGGGCGGAGAGACCCAGTACTTC.

The chain employs TRBV9 and TRBJ1-2; TRBD1 agrees at 9 bases. From germline, CDR1 is SGDLS and CDR2 YYNGEE. This CDR3 spans 14 amino acids. V shed 3 bases, J shed 8 bases, and the junction held 8 bases outside the gene matches. In DNA, the CDR3 is TGTGCCAGCAGCGACAGGGGGCGGGGGGGCGGCTACACCTTC. Its protein product is CASSDRGRGGGYTF. Looking up the rest from reference TRBV9 and TRBJ1-2 gives the full variable domain: DSGVTQTPKHLITATGQRVTLRCSPRSGDLSVYWYQQSLDQGLQFLIQYYNGEERAKGNILERFSAQQFPDLHSELNLSSLELGDSALYFCASSDRGRGGGYTFGSGTRLTVV.

This chain links TRBV27 with TRBJ2-3; tentative D call: TRBD2 (5 bases). The CDR3 is 14 residues long. V gave up 5 bases and J gave up 3 bases, with 12 bases separating them. The germline gives CDR1 MNHEY, CDR2 SMNVEV (reference sequence). CDR3 sequence: CASSALLGTDTQYF. The DNA of the CDR3 is TGTGCCAGCAGTGCCCTACTAGGAACAGATACGCAGTATTTT.

This clone was observed once. The rearrangement joins TRBV9 to TRBJ1-6, with a weak D call TRBD1 (6 bases). V lost 3 bases to trimming and J lost 6 bases, with 19 bases between them. The CDR3 is 17 amino acids. The germline V gene has CDR1 SGDLS and CDR2 YYNGEE. The CDR3 loop is CASSASRGTDINSPLHF. The CDR3, as DNA: TGTGCCAGCAGCGCCTCAAGGGGGACTGATATTAATTCACCCCTCCACTTT.

Turning to this clone: The junction departs from germline at one end; a sequencing error may be responsible. This rearrangement joins TRBV9 to TRBJ2-1; D ambiguous. CDR1 and CDR2 (germline): SGDLS, YYNGEE. The CDR3 runs 10 residues. The CDR3 nucleotides read TGTGCCAGCAGCGGGACGTCCTTAATCTTC. Amino acid sequence: CASSGTSLIF. The full variable domain, rest sourced from reference TRBV9 and TRBJ2-1, is DSGVTQTPKHLITATGQRVTLRCSPRSGDLSVYWYQQSLDQGLQFLIQYYNGEERAKGNILERFSAQQFPDLHSELNLSSLELGDSALYFCASSGTSLIFGPGTRLTVL.

This clone occurred once. This chain joins TRBV29-1 and TRBJ2-7; D unclear. Deletions cut 3 bases from V and 3 bases from J, with 9 bases between. Germline V gene data show CDR1 as SQVTM and CDR2 as ANQGSEA. The CDR3 covers 12 residues. The CDR3 DNA follows: TGCAGCGTTGAGCAAGAGGACTACGAGCAGTACTTC. Translating it yields CSVEQEDYEQYF.

This sequence joins TRBV5-6 and TRBJ1-2; D ambiguous. CDR1 and CDR2 (germline): SGHDT, YYEEEE. Deletions cut 2 bases from V and 8 bases from J, with 13 bases between. There are 13 residues in the CDR3. CDR3 DNA sequence: TGTGCCAGCAGCTTAGGGCCGGTCGGGGGCTACACCTTC. The encoded protein is CASSLGPVGGYTF.

The genes are TRBV14 and TRBJ1-4; D remains ambiguous. V gave up 1 base and J gave up 5 bases, with 5 bases separating them. Germline loops: CDR1 SGHDN, CDR2 FVKESK. The CDR3 has 13 amino acids. This CDR3 reads CASSQARNEKLFF. CDR3 DNA: TGTGCCAGCAGCCAAGCTAGAAATGAAAAACTGTTTTTT.

In this sample, this clone turned up once. The chain uses TRBV19 and TRBJ2-7; D is uncertain. This CDR3 is 13 amino acids long. Germline loops: CDR1 LNHDA, CDR2 SQIVND (reference sequence). Trimming stripped 5 bases from V and 2 bases from J, with 10 bases between. The DNA for the CDR3 is TGTGCCAGTAGTGCTGGTTTGGCCTACGAGCAGTACTTC. Encoded protein: CASSAGLAYEQYF.

The V gene is TRBV5-1, the J gene TRBJ2-7, with D perhaps matching TRBD2 (6 bases). CDR1 SGHRS and CDR2 YFSETQ come from the germline V gene. Trimming took 4 bases from V and 4 from J, leaving 18 bases between them. CDR3 length: 15 residues. The CDR3 region is CASSAGGLSGYEQYF. CDR3 in DNA: TGCGCCAGCAGCGCCGGGGGACTGTCGGGATACGAGCAGTACTTC.